This TCR beta chain appears in the sequencing data of a study of CD8 T cells in Susac syndrome. A quantity of roughly 0.5 to 1 ug RNA underwent reverse transcription using random hexamers. Amplification of TCR beta CDR3 used immunoSEQ multiplex PCR across 54 Vbeta and 13 Jbeta. TCRdb reanalysed the immunoSEQ multiplex PCR reads using MiXCR and keeps one entry per CDR3 protein. This table has around 99,000 distinct CDR3 sequences, around 95% appearing once. In the case of this clonotype: Its antigen is not identified.

This CDR3 region has 13 residues. Per the germline V gene, CDR1 is MNHEY and CDR2 is SVGEGT. Trimming took 2 bases from V and 6 from J, leaving 11 bases between them. From blood CD8+ and CD4+ T cells, the TCR beta chain was sequenced. Findings and caveats of the study: It was acknowledged in the study that its TCR sequencing and HLA analysis involved a relatively small number of individuals.

Sequencing used CD4+ T cells from PBMCs. The chain uses TRBV6-2 or TRBV6-3 and TRBJ2-7, with D unclear. The source of this sequence is a human donor in good health. The CDR3 bases are TGTGCCAGCAGTTACCCCGCTAGAGGCGAGCAGTACTTC. Its protein product is CASSYPARGEQYF.